This TCR beta chain was recovered during a study of blood T cells in healthy people across ages. Study at large: About one barcoded beta molecule per two T cells came from capture by template switching.

The CDR3 loop spans 14 amino acids. The V gene lost 0 bases and the J gene lost 6 bases, with 9 bases spanning the gap. Combining a sample-barcoded 5' primer with a J-beta primer mix, a second PCR ran for 7 to 11 cycles. TCRdb reprocessed the 5' RACE reads via MiXCR and lists one record per CDR3 protein. This table has over a million distinct CDR3 sequences, 20% to 25% appearing once. Staff drew ten milliliters of peripheral blood from each donor. PBMCs were isolated at a quantity of at least 6 million per sample. This sample was also put to use in a study of T cells of mothers and their children. That study adds: In this cohort, donors were three healthy Caucasian mothers plus their six children.

The rearrangement uses TRBV12-3 or TRBV12-4 and TRBJ2-1, with D maybe TRBD2 (6 bases). The origin of this receptor is a girl aged 2-10 years in good health. Material: blood. The CDR3 is CASSLAPSANEQFF. CDR3 DNA: TGTGCCAGCAGTTTAGCGCCTAGCGCCAATGAGCAGTTCTTC.